This T cell receptor (beta chain) was found in a study of T cells after yellow fever vaccination. General study findings and limits: Abundant contaminating clonotypes from the bulk population could appear in FACS-sorted repertoires. The secondary response showed a weaker magnitude and a faster peak, day 5 versus 15.

The germline V gene has CDR1 SEHNR and CDR2 FQNEAQ (reference sequence). CDR3 length equals 15 residues. J was trimmed by 8 bases and V by 4 bases; bases with no gene match: 12. A universal primer site and UMIs were added as TCR cDNA was made by 5'RACE template switching. One entry per CDR3 protein, called by TCRdb with MiXCR from the 5' RACE reads. The sample has a few hundred thousand distinct CDR3 sequences, about 7% seen once. Worth noting for this clonotype: Its antigen is unidentified.

The sequence was obtained from a man aged 25-45 years who received the YFV17D yellow fever vaccine. The V gene is TRBV7-9, the J gene TRBJ2-3; 7 positions agree with TRBD2. The sample consisted of CD4+ T cells sorted from PBMCs, taken 15 days after the yellow fever booster vaccination. The CDR3 DNA sequence: TGTGCCAGCAGCTGGAGGACTGCCCCGGGGGGTACGCAGTATTTT. Translated: CASSWRTAPGGTQYF.